This section outlines one TCR beta chain sequence together with its context. Antigen unknown. These data belong to a study of OX40 agonist ivuxolimab in advanced cancers. Across the study: The dose-escalation cohort was around 83% male, with a mean age of about 60 years, ranging about 23 to 80. Three patients had partial responses: one hepatocellular carcinoma, two cutaneous melanoma.

General study results and limits: Averaging showed that CD8+ T cells had more expanded clones than CD4+ did.

The protocol was immunoSEQ multiplex PCR, while the TCRdb copy is restricted to in-frame clones and leaves out a portion. The sample records some 58,000 clones, about 89% being singletons. CDR3 length: 15 amino acids. V lost 2 bases to trimming and J lost 8 bases; unmatched junction nucleotides: 11. CDR1 is GTSNPN and CDR2 is SVGIG in the germline V gene (reference sequence). This material consisted of CD4+ or CD8+ T cells sorted from blood, taken in a trial of the OX40 agonist ivuxolimab. V gene TRBV30 combines with J gene TRBJ1-2; 10 bases are shared with TRBD1. This TCR was recovered from an adult with an advanced solid tumor such as melanoma, head and neck, liver or kidney cancer. CDR3 in DNA: TGTGCCTGGAGTTTGACAGGGGGCGGGACGGAAGGCTACACCTTC. It translates to CAWSLTGGGTEGYTF.